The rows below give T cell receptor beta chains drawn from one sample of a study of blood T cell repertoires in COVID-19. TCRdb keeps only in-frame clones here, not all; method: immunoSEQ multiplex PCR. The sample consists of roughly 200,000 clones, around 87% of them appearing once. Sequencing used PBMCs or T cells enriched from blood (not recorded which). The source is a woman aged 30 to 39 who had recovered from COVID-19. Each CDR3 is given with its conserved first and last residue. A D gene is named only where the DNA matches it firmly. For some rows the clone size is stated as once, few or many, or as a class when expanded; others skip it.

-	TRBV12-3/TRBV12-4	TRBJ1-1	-	CASSFQGTPEAFF	TGTGCCAGCAGTTTCCAGGGGACCCCTGAAGCTTTCTTT
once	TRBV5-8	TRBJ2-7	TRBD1	CASSPTGSSYEQYF	TGTGCCAGCAGCCCGACAGGGAGCTCCTACGAGCAGTACTTC
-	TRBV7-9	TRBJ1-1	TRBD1	CASSETGAGNTEAFF	TGTGCCAGCAGCGAGACAGGGGCAGGGAACACTGAAGCTTTCTTT
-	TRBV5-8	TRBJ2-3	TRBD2	CASSLGLGTDTQYF	TGTGCCAGCAGCTTAGGACTAGGTACAGATACGCAGTATTTT
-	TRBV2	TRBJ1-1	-	CASRAREATNTEAFF	TGTGCCAGCAGAGCCCGGGAGGCAACGAACACTGAAGCTTTCTTT
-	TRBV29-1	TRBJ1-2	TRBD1	CSVDGQGHMSGYTF	TGCAGCGTTGACGGACAGGGGCATATGAGTGGCTACACCTTC
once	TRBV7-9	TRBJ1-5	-	CASSRQSNQPQHF	TGTGCCAGCAGCCGACAGAGCAATCAGCCCCAGCATTTT
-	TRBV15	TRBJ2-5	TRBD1	CATSGYRDRGRKETQYF	TGTGCCACCAGCGGATACCGGGACAGGGGGCGAAAAGAGACCCAGTACTTC
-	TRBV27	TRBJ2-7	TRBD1	CASSFLLTGLAEQYF	TGTGCCAGCAGTTTCCTCTTGACAGGGCTGGCCGAGCAGTACTTC
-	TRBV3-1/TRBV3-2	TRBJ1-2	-	CASSQDGAGVHGYTF	TGTGCCAGCAGCCAAGATGGGGCAGGGGTCCATGGCTACACCTTC
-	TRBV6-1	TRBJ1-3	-	CASSESPESGNTIYF	TGTGCCAGCAGTGAATCCCCGGAGTCTGGAAACACCATATATTTT
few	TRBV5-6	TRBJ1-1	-	CASSFPDMNTEAFF	TGTGCCAGCAGCTTTCCCGACATGAACACTGAAGCTTTCTTT
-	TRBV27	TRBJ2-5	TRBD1	CASSWDRDGTQYF	TGTGCCAGCAGTTGGGACAGGGATGGGACCCAGTACTTC
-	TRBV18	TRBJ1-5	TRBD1	CASSLGQGSYQPQHF	TGTGCCAGCTCCCTTGGACAGGGATCTTATCAGCCCCAGCATTTT
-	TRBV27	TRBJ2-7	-	CASSLFLYEQYF	TGTGCCAGCAGCCTCTTTCTATACGAGCAGTACTTC
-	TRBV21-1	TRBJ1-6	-	CASSKAGQDQNSPLHF	TGTGCCAGCAGCAAAGCGGGACAGGACCAGAATTCACCCCTCCACTTT
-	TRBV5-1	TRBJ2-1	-	CASSLGQHLGDEQFF	TGCGCCAGCAGCTTGGGTCAGCACCTCGGGGATGAGCAGTTCTTC
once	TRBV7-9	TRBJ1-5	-	CASSNLQGQPTLSNQPQHF	TGTGCCAGCAGCAACCTCCAGGGACAACCTACTCTTAGCAATCAGCCCCAGCATTTT
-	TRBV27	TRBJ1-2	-	CASSPRGGKYGYTF	TGTGCCAGCAGTCCCCGGGGAGGGAAATATGGCTACACCTTC
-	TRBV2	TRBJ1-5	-	CASSGLGAEQPQHF	TGTGCCAGCAGTGGCCTGGGGGCGGAGCAGCCCCAGCATTTT
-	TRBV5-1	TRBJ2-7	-	CASSLGGVYEQYF	TGCGCCAGCAGCTTGGGCGGGGTCTACGAGCAGTACTTC
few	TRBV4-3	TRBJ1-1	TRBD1	CASSQERGLNTEAFF	TGCGCCAGCAGCCAAGAGAGGGGGCTGAACACTGAAGCTTTCTTT
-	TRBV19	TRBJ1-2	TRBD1	CASSIRPRGKFGYGYTF	TGTGCCAGTAGTATTCGTCCCAGGGGGAAGTTTGGCTATGGCTACACCTTC
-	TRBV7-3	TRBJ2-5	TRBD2	CASSRTSSGGLEETQYF	TGTGCCAGCAGCCGGACTTCTAGCGGGGGGTTAGAGGAGACCCAGTACTTC
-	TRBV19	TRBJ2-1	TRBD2	CASSSPGLAGGFSEQFF	TGTGCCAGTAGTTCACCGGGACTAGCGGGCGGGTTCAGTGAGCAGTTCTTC
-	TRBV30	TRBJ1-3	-	CAWSVGAGRGNTIYF	TGTGCCTGGAGTGTAGGGGCAGGGAGGGGAAACACCATATATTTT
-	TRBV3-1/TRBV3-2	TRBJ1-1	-	CASSQTDTEAFF	TGTGCCAGCAGCCAGACAGACACTGAAGCTTTCTTT
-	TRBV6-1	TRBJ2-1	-	CASSEGGANNEQFF	TGTGCCAGCAGTGAAGGGGGAGCCAACAATGAGCAGTTCTTC
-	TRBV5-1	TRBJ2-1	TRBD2	CASSPAGGAGSGPYNEQFF	TGCGCCAGCAGCCCGGCGGGGGGGGCCGGCTCCGGCCCCTACAATGAGCAGTTCTTC
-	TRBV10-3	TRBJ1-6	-	CAISQEQGSSYNSPLHF	TGTGCCATCAGTCAAGAACAGGGCAGCTCCTATAATTCACCCCTCCACTTT
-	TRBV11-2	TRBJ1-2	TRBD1	CASSIQRVTGGGYTF	TGTGCCAGCAGCATTCAGCGGGTAACAGGGGGAGGCTACACCTTC